This TCR beta chain derives from a study of blood T cell repertoires in COVID-19. Background on the study: Material from acute and convalescent COVID-19 was sourced from the United States, Italy and Spain. Sources were T cells, B-cell-depleted T cells, or PBMCs; the material itself was cDNA or gDNA.

Per the original methods: By means of reference gene primer amplification, nucleated cell counts were estimated. Using immunoSEQ multiplex PCR, the repertoire was profiled, and TCRdb retains in-frame clones only, with some absent. The D gene and trimming were derived from the DNA, and the V and J assignments and clone size from that table. The repertoire includes about 330,000 clones, 86% of them detected once, and about 1.7% sits in the top ten. Source material: peripheral blood. The origin of this receptor is a woman between 45 and 60 years old with acute or convalescent COVID-19.

CDR3 nucleotide sequence: TGTGCCAGCAGCTTTGGGGGACAGGGGCATATGGGCTACACCTTC. Its protein product is CASSFGGQGHMGYTF. The rearrangement joins TRBV7-3 to TRBJ1-2; 10 bases fit TRBD1. After removal of 3 bases from V and 8 bases from J, the junction contained 9 bases not matched to a gene. From germline, CDR1 is SGHTA and CDR2 FQGTGA. The CDR3 spans 15 residues.